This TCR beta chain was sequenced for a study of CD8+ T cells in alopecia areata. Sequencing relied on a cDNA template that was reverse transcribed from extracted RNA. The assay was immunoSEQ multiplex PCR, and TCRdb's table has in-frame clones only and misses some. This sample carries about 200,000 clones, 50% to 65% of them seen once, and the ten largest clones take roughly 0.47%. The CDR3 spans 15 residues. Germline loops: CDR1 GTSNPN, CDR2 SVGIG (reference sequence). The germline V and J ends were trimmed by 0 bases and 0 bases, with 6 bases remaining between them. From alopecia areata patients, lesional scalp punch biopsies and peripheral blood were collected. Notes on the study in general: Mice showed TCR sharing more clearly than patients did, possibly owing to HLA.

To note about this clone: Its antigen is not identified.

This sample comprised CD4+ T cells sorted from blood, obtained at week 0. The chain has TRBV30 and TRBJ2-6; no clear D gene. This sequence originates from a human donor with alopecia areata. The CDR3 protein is CAWSVYASGANVLTF. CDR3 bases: TGTGCCTGGAGTGTCTACGCCTCTGGGGCCAACGTCCTGACTTTC. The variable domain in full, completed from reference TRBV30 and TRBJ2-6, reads SQTIHQWPATLVQPVGSPLSLECTVEGTSNPNLYWYRQAAGRGLQLLFYSVGIGQISSEVPQNLSASRPQDRQFILSSKKLLLSDSGFYLCAWSVYASGANVLTFGAGSRLTVL.